These 19 T cell receptor beta chains came from one sample sequenced in a study of CD8+ T cells in alopecia areata. As for treatment: oral pan-JAK inhibitor, 5-10 mg twice daily. Sequencing used cDNA as its template, made by extracting RNA and reverse transcribing it. The table came from immunoSEQ multiplex PCR; TCRdb's copy has only in-frame clones and leaves some out. The sample holds 250,000 to 350,000 clones; 60% are singletons and the top ten take 0.8% to 1%. The sequenced sample was CD4+ T cells sorted from blood, obtained at approximately week 51, from a patient treated with tofacitinib. These receptors were taken from a human donor with alopecia areata.

The rearrangement uses TRBV19 and TRBJ1-2; D might be TRBD1 (6 bases). The CDR3 runs 16 residues. CDR1 LNHDA and CDR2 SQIVND come from the germline V gene (reference sequence). The V end was cut by 3 bases, the J end by 0 bases, with 14 bases between. The CDR3 coding sequence is TGTGCCAGTAGTATTGCAGGGGCTGTTGCTAACTATGGCTACACCTTC. Amino acid sequence: CASSIAGAVANYGYTF.

The table lists this clone with a few counts. This chain joins TRBV5-6 and TRBJ1-2; D might be TRBD1 (6 bases). Trimming stripped 0 bases from V and 6 bases from J, with 15 bases between. The CDR3 consists of 15 residues. Germline loops: CDR1 SGHDT, CDR2 YYEEEE. CDR3 nucleotide sequence: TGTGCCAGCAGCTTGGGAACAGGGTATGGAGATGGCTACACCTTC. Translating gives CASSLGTGYGDGYTF.

The V call is TRBV29-1, the J call TRBJ1-4; tentative D call: TRBD1 (5 bases). The germline V gene encodes CDR1 SQVTM and CDR2 ANQGSEA. The CDR3 is 12 amino acids. V shed 8 bases and J shed 10 bases, with 17 bases lying between them. Here the CDR3 DNA reads TGCAGCTTCCGGGACGGCGGAGCAAAACTGTTTTTT. Its protein is CSFRDGGAKLFF.

Only one count was recorded for this clone. This chain connects TRBV7-8 to TRBJ2-1; D unresolved. CDR3 length equals 13 residues. Between the trimmed V and J ends, which lost 0 bases and 5 bases, there was a span of 5 bases. Germline CDR1 and CDR2: SGHVS and FQNEAQ. The CDR3 nucleotides are TGTGCCAGCAGCTTAGCGCTGGACAATGAGCAGTTCTTC. Translated: CASSLALDNEQFF.

The chain is built from TRBV29-1 and TRBJ2-7, with a possible D match to TRBD2 (7 bases). Germline V CDR1 and CDR2: SQVTM, ANQGSEA. V was trimmed by 4 bases and J by 5 bases, leaving 18 bases between them. The CDR3 totals 14 residues. CDR3 loop: CSVATLGGLNEQYF. Written as DNA, the CDR3 is TGCAGCGTTGCAACCTTGGGGGGGCTCAACGAGCAGTACTTC.

The chain couples TRBV9 to TRBJ1-6; 12 bases agree with TRBD1. From germline, CDR1 is SGDLS and CDR2 YYNGEE. J was trimmed by 10 bases and V by 4 bases; bases with no gene match: 9. The CDR3 totals 16 residues. CDR3 amino acids: CASSLTRDRGQSPLHF. The CDR3 DNA reads as TGTGCCAGCAGCCTGACCCGGGACAGGGGGCAATCACCCCTCCACTTT.

This clone has just a few counts. The V gene is TRBV2, the J gene TRBJ2-7; D is possibly TRBD1 (5 bases). The CDR3 is 15 residues long. Germline V gene sequence: CDR1 SNHLY, CDR2 FYNNEI. Trimming took 6 bases from V and 2 from J, leaving 17 bases between them. CDR3 protein: CASREQVLLAYEQYF. The CDR3 DNA is TGTGCCAGCAGAGAACAGGTCCTCTTGGCCTACGAGCAGTACTTC.

There are a few counts of this clone. The V call is TRBV7-2, the J call TRBJ2-5; 8 bases line up with TRBD1. Germline loops: CDR1 SGHTA, CDR2 FQGNSA. This CDR3 is built from 16 residues. V lost 5 bases to trimming and J lost 5 bases; unmatched junction nucleotides: 13. The CDR3 loop reads CASSAVRQGLVETQYF. As DNA, the CDR3 is TGTGCCAGCAGCGCTGTTCGACAGGGGTTAGTGGAGACCCAGTACTTC.

This clone came up once. The chain joins TRBV15 to TRBJ2-2, with D possibly matching TRBD2 (6 bases). Trimming shortened V by 7 bases and J by 3 bases, and 12 bases separated the two germline ends. Germline values: CDR1 LNHNV, CDR2 YYDKDF (reference sequence). The length of the CDR3 is 14 residues. The CDR3 loop reads CATTRRGYTGELFF. The CDR3, as DNA: TGTGCCACCACCCGGCGGGGCTACACCGGGGAGCTGTTTTTT. Full variable domain (outside the CDR3, taken from reference TRBV15 and TRBJ2-2): DAMVIQNPRYQVTQFGKPVTLSCSQTLNHNVMYWYQQKSSQAPKLLFHYYDKDFNNEADTPDNFQSRRPNTSFCFLDIRSPGLGDTAMYLCATTRRGYTGELFFGEGSRLTVL.

The chain employs TRBV20-1 and TRBJ2-3; D call uncertain. The CDR3 sequence is 10 residues long. The germline V and J ends were trimmed by 6 bases and 6 bases, with 7 bases remaining between them. Germline loops: CDR1 DFQATT, CDR2 SNEGSKA (reference sequence). The CDR3 reads CSAGWDTQYF. As DNA, the CDR3 is TGCAGTGCCGGGTGGGATACGCAGTATTTT.

This chain joins TRBV5-6 and TRBJ2-7, with 8 bases that match TRBD2. V gave up 3 bases and J gave up 2 bases; unmatched junction bases: 10. Germline assignment: CDR1 SGHDT and CDR2 YYEEEE. This CDR3 contains 16 residues. This CDR3 is CASSSGGFRETYEQYF. CDR3 nucleotide sequence: TGTGCCAGCAGCTCGGGAGGGTTTCGGGAGACCTACGAGCAGTACTTC.

Worth noting for this clone: Relative to the germline gene, one junction end is altered; a read error may explain this. The chain joins TRBV7-7 to TRBJ2-5, with no clear D. Per germline, CDR1 SSHAT and CDR2 FNYEAQ (reference sequence). CDR3 length: 14 amino acids. CDR3: CASSLFFGQETQYF. The CDR3 DNA follows: TGTGCTAGCAGCTTGTTTTTCGGTCAAGAGACCCAGTACTTC.

This clone turned up a few times. The J gene is TRBJ2-7, the V gene TRBV4-1; D call uncertain. The germline gives CDR1 MGHRA, CDR2 YSYEKL. The V and J ends lost 10 bases and 5 bases respectively, with 12 bases between them. The CDR3 covers 11 residues. The CDR3 here is CATRMENEQYF. Here the CDR3 DNA reads TGCGCCACCCGCATGGAGAACGAGCAGTACTTC.

V usage is TRBV5-1 and J usage is TRBJ1-1; 7 bases match TRBD1. Germline V lookup: CDR1 SGHRS, CDR2 YFSETQ. This CDR3 has 16 residues. J lost 1 base, V lost 1 base, and 7 bases had no gene match. CDR3 sequence (DNA): TGCGCCAGCAGCTTGACACCGGGACAGCAGAACACTGAAGCTTTCTTT. Translating it yields CASSLTPGQQNTEAFF.

The V gene is TRBV29-1, the J gene TRBJ1-2, with 9 bases fitting TRBD1. V dropped 6 bases and J dropped 6; count of bases not matched to a gene: 14. The CDR3 runs 15 residues. Germline V gene data show CDR1 as SQVTM and CDR2 as ANQGSEA. In DNA form, the CDR3 reads TGCAGCGTGGACGAATGGGGACAGGGTGGGGATGGCTACACCTTC. Translating it yields CSVDEWGQGGDGYTF.

This clone was observed a few times. The chain carries TRBV7-9 and TRBJ2-1; TRBD2 might be the D (7 bases). The CDR3 extends over 19 amino acids. V lost 6 bases and J 0 bases, leaving 24 bases between the germline ends. Germline V gene lookup returns CDR1 SEHNR and CDR2 FQNEAQ (reference sequence). CDR3 DNA sequence: TGTGCCAGCAGTCACCCCCCGGGGGGCAATAAAACCTCCTACAATGAGCAGTTCTTC. Translated: CASSHPPGGNKTSYNEQFF.

This clone was detected only a few times. V gene TRBV6-6 combines with J gene TRBJ1-3, with D perhaps matching TRBD1 (6 bases). V lost 5 bases and J 0 bases, leaving 11 bases between the germline ends. The V gene's germline CDR1 is MNHNY and CDR2 SVGAGI (reference sequence). The CDR3 runs to 15 residues. Here the CDR3 DNA reads TGTGCCAGCAGTATCGGACAGCGCTCTGGAAACACCATATATTTT. Amino acids: CASSIGQRSGNTIYF.

V is TRBV27 and J is TRBJ1-2; 7 bases are shared with TRBD1. The V gene's germline CDR1 is MNHEY and CDR2 SMNVEV (reference sequence). This CDR3 is built from 14 residues. Unmatched junction bases numbered 5, after V lost 5 bases and J lost 2 bases. CDR3 nucleotide sequence: TGTGCCAGCAGTCCCCAGGGACAGAACTATGGCTACACCTTC. The encoded protein is CASSPQGQNYGYTF.

J is TRBJ1-6 and V is TRBV30; D call uncertain. V lost 3 bases, J lost 7 bases, and 19 bases lay in between. The CDR3 contains 16 residues. Germline V gene lookup returns CDR1 GTSNPN and CDR2 SVGIG (reference sequence). The CDR3 reads CAWSPINDYRNSPLHF. For the CDR3, the DNA is TGTGCCTGGAGCCCAATTAATGACTACCGGAATTCACCCCTCCACTTT. Using reference TRBV30 and TRBJ1-6 for the parts outside the CDR3, the full variable domain is SQTIHQWPATLVQPVGSPLSLECTVEGTSNPNLYWYRQAAGRGLQLLFYSVGIGQISSEVPQNLSASRPQDRQFILSSKKLLLSDSGFYLCAWSPINDYRNSPLHFGNGTRLTVT.